The source of this T cell receptor beta chain is a study of CD8 T cells in Susac syndrome. An amount of RNA that ranged from roughly 0.5 to 1 ug was reverse transcribed with random hexamers. The immunoSEQ assay covered 54 Vbeta and 13 Jbeta segments for CDR3. MiXCR, applied by TCRdb to the immunoSEQ multiplex PCR reads, yields one record per CDR3 protein. The table has around 270,000 distinct CDR3 sequences, approximately 85% seen once. CD8+ and CD4+ blood T cells underwent TCR beta sequencing. Negative isolation was used for CD8+ and CD4+ T cells, and FACS enrichment was applied to TEMRA cells. This clonotype was seen a single time. Sequencing input: CD8+ T cells from PBMCs. The source is a human donor with multiple sclerosis.

CDR3 nucleotide sequence: TGTGCCAGCAGCTTAGGGTCTAGCGGGAGATTTAACGAGCAGTACTTC. Translating gives CASSLGSSGRFNEQYF. The chain has TRBV11-2 and TRBJ2-7, with TRBD2 matching 10 bases. This CDR3 has 16 residues. With 1 base clipped from V and 5 bases from J, the junction kept 8 bases outside the gene matches. Germline CDR1 and CDR2: SGHAT and FQNNGV.